The 21 T cell receptor beta chains in this list originate from one sample, sequenced in a study of graft-versus-host responses after intestinal transplantation. These receptors have no identified antigens. TCRdb's copy holds only in-frame clones and misses some; the assay was immunoSEQ multiplex PCR. The table lists about 73,000 clones, roughly 90% of them singletons. This sample comprised unstimulated CD8+ T cells sorted from spleen or lymph node cells, obtained before transplant. All receptors come from a human donor who was the organ donor for an intestinal transplant.

The chain links TRBV5-1 to TRBJ2-2; D ambiguous. V was pared by 0 bases and J by 3 bases, with 6 bases between. Germline CDR1 reads SGHRS; CDR2 reads YFSETQ. The CDR3 sequence is 14 residues long. The CDR3 is CASSLGQDTGELFF. The CDR3 DNA reads as TGCGCCAGCAGCTTGGGGCAGGACACCGGGGAGCTGTTTTTT. The complete variable domain, with remaining parts taken from reference TRBV5-1 and TRBJ2-2, reads KAGVTQTPRYLIKTRGQQVTLSCSPISGHRSVSWYQQTPGQGLQFLFEYFSETQRNKGNFPGRFSGRQFSNSRSEMNVSTLELGDSALYLCASSLGQDTGELFFGEGSRLTVL.

This chain joins TRBV7-8 and TRBJ2-1; 11 bases agree with TRBD1. With 7 bases clipped from V and 8 bases from J, the junction kept 10 bases outside the gene matches. CDR1 and CDR2 (germline): SGHVS, FQNEAQ. CDR3 length equals 15 residues. The CDR3 DNA is TGTGCCAGCACCTTTTGGACAGGGGGCGCGGATGAGCAGTTCTTC. Its protein is CASTFWTGGADEQFF.

V usage is TRBV30 and J usage is TRBJ2-3; unclear D gene. The CDR3 is 13 amino acids. Germline loops: CDR1 GTSNPN, CDR2 SVGIG (reference sequence). V lost 3 bases and J 5 bases, leaving 12 bases between the germline ends. The DNA for the CDR3 is TGTGCCTGGAGCCCCGAGAACGTAGATACGCAGTATTTT. Amino acids: CAWSPENVDTQYF.

The genes are TRBV5-5 and TRBJ1-3; D unclear. This CDR3 spans 15 amino acids. V dropped 0 bases and J dropped 1 base, with 8 bases sitting between them. Germline CDR1 reads SGHKS; CDR2 reads YYEKEE (reference sequence). The CDR3 region has the DNA TGTGCCAGCAGCTTGGATTTAAATTCTGGAAACACCATATATTTT. Translating gives CASSLDLNSGNTIYF.

V is TRBV29-1 and J is TRBJ1-2; D gene unclear. Germline-derived CDR1 and CDR2 are SQVTM and ANQGSEA. This CDR3 spans 13 amino acids. V was cut by 7 bases and J by 5 bases, with 17 bases left in between. CDR3 in amino acids: CSAPGPEDYGYTF. The CDR3 region has the DNA TGCAGCGCCCCAGGCCCGGAAGATTATGGCTACACCTTC.

This clone was picked up a small number of times. The rearrangement joins TRBV4-1 to TRBJ1-3, with 7 bases lining up with TRBD1. The junction had 5 bases not matched to a gene; V was cut back by 4 bases and J by 2 bases. Germline V CDR1 and CDR2: MGHRA, YSYEKL. The CDR3 extends over 15 amino acids. The CDR3 reads CASSPDRSTGNTIYF. CDR3 nucleotides: TGCGCCAGCAGCCCGGACAGGAGCACTGGAAACACCATATATTTT.

CDR3: CASSLEFGELGPRGGYTF. CDR3 in DNA: TGTGCCAGCAGTCTAGAATTTGGAGAGCTGGGCCCCAGGGGTGGCTACACCTTC. The chain links TRBV2 to TRBJ1-2; weak D call: TRBD1 (6 bases). Germline lookup yields CDR1 SNHLY and CDR2 FYNNEI. Trimming took 5 bases from V and 7 from J, leaving 29 bases between them. The CDR3 has 18 residues.

The chain carries TRBV7-9 and TRBJ1-6; D call uncertain. The V end lost 5 bases, the J end lost 8 bases, and 19 bases lay between the germline ends. This CDR3 has 16 amino acids. The germline V gene has CDR1 SEHNR and CDR2 FQNEAQ (reference sequence). Written as DNA, the CDR3 is TGTGCCAGCAGCCCCTTCACGTCCGGAGAATATTCACCCCTCCACTTT. Protein sequence: CASSPFTSGEYSPLHF.

The genes are TRBV7-9 and TRBJ1-1; TRBD1 might be the D (6 bases). V was cut by 4 bases and J by 1 base, with 13 bases left in between. The germline gives CDR1 SEHNR, CDR2 FQNEAQ (reference sequence). The CDR3 is 15 residues long. The DNA for the CDR3 is TGTGCCAGCAGCTCCCGGGACACGACGAACACTGAAGCTTTCTTT. Amino acid sequence: CASSSRDTTNTEAFF.

The chain employs TRBV19 and TRBJ1-5; D call uncertain. V lost 0 bases, J lost 4 bases, and 7 bases lay in between. Germline CDR1 reads LNHDA; CDR2 reads SQIVND (reference sequence). This CDR3 is built from 14 residues. The CDR3 bases are TGTGCCAGTAGTATAGAGCGGGTGAATCAGCCCCAGCATTTT. Translated, it gives CASSIERVNQPQHF. Full variable domain (outside the CDR3, taken from reference TRBV19 and TRBJ1-5): DGGITQSPKYLFRKEGQNVTLSCEQNLNHDAMYWYRQDPGQGLRLIYYSQIVNDFQKGDIAEGYSVSREKKESFPLTVTSAQKNPTAFYLCASSIERVNQPQHFGDGTRLSIL.

The rearrangement joins TRBV19 to TRBJ1-2; D uncertain. The CDR3 is 10 residues long. Germline CDR1 is LNHDA and CDR2 is SQIVND (reference sequence). V lost 8 bases and J 4 bases, leaving 5 bases between the germline ends. The CDR3 reads CASSGYGYTF. In DNA form, the CDR3 reads TGTGCCAGTTCGGGCTATGGCTACACCTTC.

The chain recombines TRBV27 with TRBJ2-3, with D maybe TRBD2 (5 bases). Germline assignment: CDR1 MNHEY and CDR2 SMNVEV (reference sequence). There are 16 residues in the CDR3. The V and J ends lost 3 bases and 2 bases respectively, with 15 bases between them. The CDR3 DNA sequence: TGTGCCAGCAGTTTTTTTGTACAAGCGGACACAGATACGCAGTATTTT. It encodes CASSFFVQADTDTQYF.

The genes are TRBV5-6 and TRBJ1-3; D unclear. Germline loops: CDR1 SGHDT, CDR2 YYEEEE. The V gene lost 2 bases and the J gene lost 9 bases, with 18 bases spanning the gap. The CDR3 consists of 15 residues. The CDR3 sequence is CASSFGSEAPGTIYF. CDR3 bases: TGTGCCAGCAGCTTTGGCTCGGAAGCACCGGGCACCATATATTTT.

This rearrangement joins TRBV2 to TRBJ1-2, with TRBD1 matching 7 bases. V lost 6 bases, J lost 14 bases, and 3 bases stayed unmatched. CDR1 is SNHLY and CDR2 is FYNNEI in the germline V gene. CDR3 length: 9 amino acids. The CDR3 nucleotides read TGTGCCAGCAGGACAGGGCTAACCTTC. Amino acids: CASRTGLTF.

This clone was found once. The V call is TRBV5-6, the J call TRBJ1-6; 7 nucleotides match TRBD1. The germline V gene encodes CDR1 SGHDT and CDR2 YYEEEE. There are 16 residues in the CDR3. After removal of 3 bases from V and 3 bases from J, the junction contained 6 bases not matched to a gene. DNA of the CDR3: TGTGCCAGCAGCTCCCGGGACAGTATCTATAATTCACCCCTCCACTTT. Translated, it gives CASSSRDSIYNSPLHF. Full variable domain (missing parts from reference TRBV5-6 and TRBJ1-6): DAGVTQSPTHLIKTRGQQVTLRCSPKSGHDTVSWYQQALGQGPQFIFQYYEEEERQRGNFPDRFSGHQFPNYSSELNVNALLLGDSALYLCASSSRDSIYNSPLHFGNGTRLTVT.

CDR3 sequence reads: CASSEWGGNEKLFF. CDR3 nucleotide sequence: TGTGCCAGCAGTGAATGGGGAGGGAATGAAAAACTGTTTTTT. The gene calls are TRBV6-1 and TRBJ1-4; D uncertain. Deletions cut 2 bases from V and 5 bases from J, with 9 bases between. The CDR3 is 14 residues long. The germline CDR1 and CDR2 sequences are MNHNS and SASEGT.

The J gene is TRBJ1-3, the V gene TRBV28, with D perhaps TRBD1 (6 bases). This CDR3 spans 17 amino acids. The V end was cut by 6 bases, the J end by 1 base, with 19 bases between. CDR1 and CDR2 from the germline V gene are MDHEN and SYDVKM. CDR3 loop: CASRMGVGQTSGNTIYF. CDR3 DNA: TGTGCCAGCAGAATGGGGGTAGGACAGACATCTGGAAACACCATATATTTT.

The chain links TRBV7-9 to TRBJ1-1; 7 positions agree with TRBD1. The junction had 3 bases not matched to a gene; V was cut back by 1 base and J by 1 base. Germline-derived CDR1 and CDR2 are SEHNR and FQNEAQ (reference sequence). This CDR3 has 15 amino acids. CDR3 protein: CASSLGQGQNTEAFF. Written as DNA, the CDR3 is TGTGCCAGCAGCTTAGGACAGGGCCAGAACACTGAAGCTTTCTTT.

The chain carries TRBV29-1 and TRBJ2-3; 14 nucleotides line up with TRBD2. The V segment lost 7 bases and the J segment 0 bases; nucleotides outside the gene matches: 12. In germline, CDR1 is SQVTM, CDR2 ANQGSEA. This CDR3 comprises 18 residues. CDR3 in amino acids: CSAEGLAGAGPSTDTQYF. The CDR3 DNA is TGCAGCGCCGAGGGACTAGCGGGGGCAGGCCCGAGCACAGATACGCAGTATTTT.

A note on this clone: Its ends do not fully match the called genes, so a read error is possible. This chain connects TRBV7-7 to TRBJ2-5; the D gene is possibly TRBD2 (5 bases). The germline CDR1 and CDR2 sequences are SSHAT and FNYEAQ (reference sequence). This CDR3 spans 13 amino acids. The chain's CDR3 is CASSSWTEETQYF. CDR3 nucleotide sequence: TGTGCTAGCAGCTCCTGGACTGAAGAGACCCAGTACTTC.

The chain employs TRBV6-4 and TRBJ2-3, with a weak D call TRBD1 (5 bases). Germline V gives CDR1 MRHNA, CDR2 SNTAGT. Trimming shortened V by 3 bases and J by 0 bases, and 10 bases separated the two germline ends. This CDR3 is built from 15 residues. CDR3 amino acids: CASSETRGSTDTQYF. Here the CDR3 DNA reads TGTGCCAGCAGTGAAACAAGGGGAAGCACAGATACGCAGTATTTT.